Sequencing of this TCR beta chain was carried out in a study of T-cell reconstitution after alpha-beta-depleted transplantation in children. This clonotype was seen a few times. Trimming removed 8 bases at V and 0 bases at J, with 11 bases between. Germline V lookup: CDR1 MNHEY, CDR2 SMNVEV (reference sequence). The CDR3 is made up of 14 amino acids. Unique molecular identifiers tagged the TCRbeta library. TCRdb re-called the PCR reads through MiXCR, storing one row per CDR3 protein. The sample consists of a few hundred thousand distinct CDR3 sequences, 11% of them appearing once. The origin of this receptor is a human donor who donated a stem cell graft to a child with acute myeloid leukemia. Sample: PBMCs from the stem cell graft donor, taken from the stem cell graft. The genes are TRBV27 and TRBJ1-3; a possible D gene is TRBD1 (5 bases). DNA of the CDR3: TGTGCCAGCGGGGACTGGAGCTCTGGAAACACCATATATTTT. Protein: CASGDWSSGNTIYF.